This T cell receptor beta chain came from a study of T cell repertoires in cytomegalovirus infection. Overall study: The public TCR beta signatures pointed to both CMV infection and matching HLA type.

This clonotype was observed at least ten times. Its antigen is not identified. TCRdb re-called the reads through MiXCR, storing one row per CDR3 protein. The sample contains 200,000 to 300,000 distinct CDR3 sequences, over 9% of which appear only once. Study-level points and caveats: Cumulated frequencies of public TCR beta families served to identify carriers of CMV plus the relevant HLA. Predominance within the ex vivo response was attributable to HLA-C-restricted CMV-specific TCR beta clonotypes.

V shed 1 base, J shed 5 bases, and the junction held 10 bases outside the gene matches. Per germline, CDR1 SGHNT and CDR2 YENEEA. The CDR3 runs 17 residues. V usage is TRBV11-3 and J usage is TRBJ2-5; 10 bases are shared with TRBD2. The sequencing input was PBMCs. The sequence derives from a human donor in good health (CMV status not recorded). Some clones in this sample may be carry-over from other donors' samples. DNA for the CDR3: TGTGCCAGCAGCTTAGGGGCTAGCGGGGGAATCGAGGAGACCCAGTACTTC. Its translation is CASSLGASGGIEETQYF.